The clone carrying this T cell receptor (beta chain) was counted between two and nine times. Antigen unknown. Other DNA sequences within the sample encode an identical CDR3. This entry comes from a study of beta chain features in type 1 diabetes. About the research overall: Cells sorted and examined across all samples totaled approximately 100 million. Study outcomes and limitations: VDJ junctions in type 1 diabetes patients carried more deletions and fewer insertions.

Trimming stripped 5 bases from V and 3 bases from J, with 6 bases between. This CDR3 has 11 amino acids. Germline values: CDR1 GTSNPN, CDR2 SVGIG (reference sequence). The sequenced template was cDNA made from the entire isolated RNA. Profiled with immunoSEQ multiplex PCR; TCRdb holds only in-frame clones, not every one. The table has a few hundred thousand clones, less than 15% seen once; the top ten hold about 0.02%. This sequence was found in a woman aged 18-35 years in good health. This chain links TRBV30 with TRBJ2-3; D ambiguous. The sequencing sample was made of naive CD4+ T cells from blood. The CDR3 DNA reads as TGTGCCTGGGGGCTGACAGATACGCAGTATTTT. Translation: CAWGLTDTQYF.